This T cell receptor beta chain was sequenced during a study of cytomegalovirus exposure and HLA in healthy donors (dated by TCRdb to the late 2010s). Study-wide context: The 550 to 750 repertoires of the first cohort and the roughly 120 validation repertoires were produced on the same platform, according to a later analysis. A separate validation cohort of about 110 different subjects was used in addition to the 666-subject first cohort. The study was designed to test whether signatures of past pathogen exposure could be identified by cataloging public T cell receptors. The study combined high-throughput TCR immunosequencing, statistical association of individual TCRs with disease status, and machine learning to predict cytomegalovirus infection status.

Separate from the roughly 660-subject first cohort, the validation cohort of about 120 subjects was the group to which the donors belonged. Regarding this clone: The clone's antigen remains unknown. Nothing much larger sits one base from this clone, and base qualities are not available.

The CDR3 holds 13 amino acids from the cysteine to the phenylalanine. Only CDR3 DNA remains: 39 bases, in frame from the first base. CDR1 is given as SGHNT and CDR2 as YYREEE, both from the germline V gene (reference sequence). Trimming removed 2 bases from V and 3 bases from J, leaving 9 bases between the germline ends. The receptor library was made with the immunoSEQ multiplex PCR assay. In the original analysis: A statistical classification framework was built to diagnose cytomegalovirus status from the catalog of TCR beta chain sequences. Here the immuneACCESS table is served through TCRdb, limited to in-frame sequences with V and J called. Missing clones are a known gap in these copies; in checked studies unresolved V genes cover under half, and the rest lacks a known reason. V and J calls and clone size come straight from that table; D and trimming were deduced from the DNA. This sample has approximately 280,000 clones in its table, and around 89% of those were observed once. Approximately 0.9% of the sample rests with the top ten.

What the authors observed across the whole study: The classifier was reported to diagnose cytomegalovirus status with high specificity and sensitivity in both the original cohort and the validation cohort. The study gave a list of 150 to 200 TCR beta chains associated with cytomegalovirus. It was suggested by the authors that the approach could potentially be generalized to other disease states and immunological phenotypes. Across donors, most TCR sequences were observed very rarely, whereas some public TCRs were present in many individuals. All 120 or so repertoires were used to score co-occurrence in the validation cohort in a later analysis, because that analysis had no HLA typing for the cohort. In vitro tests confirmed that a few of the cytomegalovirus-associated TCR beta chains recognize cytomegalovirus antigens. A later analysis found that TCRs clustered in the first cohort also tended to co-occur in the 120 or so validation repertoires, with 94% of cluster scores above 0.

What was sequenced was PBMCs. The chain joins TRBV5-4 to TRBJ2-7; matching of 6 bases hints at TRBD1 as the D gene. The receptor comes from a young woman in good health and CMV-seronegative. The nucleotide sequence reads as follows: TGTGCCAGCAGCTTCACAGGGAGCTACGAGCAGTACTTC. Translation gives CASSFTGSYEQYF.